The clone carrying this T cell receptor (beta chain) has only a few counts. This specimen comes from a study of T cells in Graves' hyperthyroidism and ophthalmopathy. TCR beta CDR3 sequences were amplified from RNA transcripts. The HTBI primer set drove a first-round RT-PCR of the TCR CDR3. TCRdb recomputed calls from the multiplex PCR reads with MiXCR, one row per CDR3 protein. Among about 640,000 distinct CDR3 sequences listed, more than 12% were seen once. The germline CDR1 and CDR2 sequences are MNHNS and SASEGT. Trimming pared 4 bases from V and 5 bases from J, leaving 11 bases between. This CDR3 spans 13 amino acids.

The sequence derives from a woman aged 45-65 years with Graves' ophthalmopathy. Sequencing was done on a sample of blood. The J gene is TRBJ1-1, the V gene TRBV6-1, with D maybe TRBD1 (5 bases). The CDR3: CASSAGIVTEAFF. CDR3 coding DNA: TGTGCCAGCAGTGCAGGGATAGTTACTGAAGCTTTCTTT.